This section outlines one T cell receptor (beta chain) sequence together with its context. The assay was immunoSEQ multiplex PCR, and TCRdb's table has in-frame clones only and misses some. The repertoire includes about 170,000 clones, approximately 89% of them detected once, and roughly 0.82% sits in the top ten. This sample was taken from a study of blood T cell repertoires in COVID-19. The wider study: The United States, Italy and Spain were the sources of the acute and convalescent COVID-19 samples.

From germline, CDR1 is SGDLS and CDR2 YYNGEE. This CDR3 has 16 amino acids. V was cut by 3 bases and J by 4 bases, with 17 bases left in between. Assignment of participants to cohorts was predicated upon participant-reported clinical history. The sequenced sample consisted of PBMCs or T cells enriched from blood (not recorded which). This TCR was sampled from a woman aged 18 to 35 who had recovered from COVID-19. This chain joins TRBV9 and TRBJ2-1; D possibly corresponds to TRBD1 (6 bases). CDR3 amino acids: CASSAGPGHLYNEQFF. For the CDR3, the DNA is TGTGCCAGCAGCGCGGGCCCGGGACACCTTTACAATGAGCAGTTCTTC.